This T cell receptor beta chain was identified during a study of cytomegalovirus exposure and HLA in healthy donors. About the study: Inside one of the first data releases sat about 85 million unique TCRs taken from HLA-typed donors. Genotyping of 300 to 450 donors showed that about 79% belonged to the Caucasian-associated ancestry cluster. General study results and limits: TCR beta V segments were, for the most part, productive about 87% or about 30% of the time in an earlier analysis.

The germline gives CDR1 SEHNR, CDR2 FQNEAQ (reference sequence). The V end lost 1 base, the J end lost 1 base, and 10 bases lay between the germline ends. This CDR3 has 16 amino acids. 60 Vbeta and 13 Jbeta primers were used in PCR. Sequencing used immunoSEQ multiplex PCR; TCRdb keeps in-frame clones, though not all of them. The data contain around 160,000 clones, approximately 79% of them seen just once; the ten biggest clones take up 1.5% to 2%. A note on this clone: Its cognate antigen is unknown.

Sequenced sample: PBMCs. This TCR came from a human donor in good health. The rearrangement links TRBV7-9 to TRBJ2-2; no clear D. CDR3 in DNA: TGTGCCAGCAGCTTAGTTGGCAGGAAGAACACCGGGGAGCTGTTTTTT. It yields the protein CASSLVGRKNTGELFF.